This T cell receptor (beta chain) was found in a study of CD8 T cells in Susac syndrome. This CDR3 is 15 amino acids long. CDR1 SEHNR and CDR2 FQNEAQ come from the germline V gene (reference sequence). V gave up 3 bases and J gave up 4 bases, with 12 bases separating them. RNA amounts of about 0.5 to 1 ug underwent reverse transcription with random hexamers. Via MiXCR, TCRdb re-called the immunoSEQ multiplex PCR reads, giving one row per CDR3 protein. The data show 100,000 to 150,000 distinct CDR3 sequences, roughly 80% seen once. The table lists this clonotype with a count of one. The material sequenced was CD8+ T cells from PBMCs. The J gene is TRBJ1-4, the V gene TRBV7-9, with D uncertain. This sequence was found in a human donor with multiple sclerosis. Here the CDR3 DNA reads TGTGCCAGCAGCTTCGGGGATGCGGGTAATGAAAAACTGTTTTTT. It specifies CASSFGDAGNEKLFF.